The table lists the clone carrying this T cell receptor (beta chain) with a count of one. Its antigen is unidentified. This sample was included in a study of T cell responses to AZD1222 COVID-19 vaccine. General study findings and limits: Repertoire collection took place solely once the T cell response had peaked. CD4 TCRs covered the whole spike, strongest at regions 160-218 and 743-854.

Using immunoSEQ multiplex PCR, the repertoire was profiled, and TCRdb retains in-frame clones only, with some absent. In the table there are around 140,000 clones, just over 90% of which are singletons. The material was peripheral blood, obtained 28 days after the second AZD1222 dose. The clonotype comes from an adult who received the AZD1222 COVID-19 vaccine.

CDR3 in amino acids: CASSLGQENEKLFF. As DNA, the CDR3 is TGTGCCAGCAGCTTGGGACAGGAAAATGAAAAACTGTTTTTT. The genes are TRBV28 and TRBJ1-4; 8 bases fit TRBD1. CDR3 length equals 14 residues. The junction had 5 bases not matched to a gene; V was cut back by 6 bases and J by 5 bases. The germline gives CDR1 MDHEN, CDR2 SYDVKM.